Presented here are 20 T cell receptor beta chains from one specimen sequenced in a study of cytomegalovirus exposure and HLA in healthy donors. The PCR employed 60 Vbeta primers together with 13 Jbeta primers. The repertoire was sequenced with immunoSEQ multiplex PCR; TCRdb's copy has only in-frame clones and lacks some. The sample yields over 50,000 clones, around 92% seen once. The material sequenced was PBMCs. Receptor source: a man aged 25 to 40 in good health and CMV-seropositive.

This chain links TRBV7-2 with TRBJ2-7; TRBD2 matches 16 bases. The CDR3 spans 19 residues. Germline loops: CDR1 SGHTA, CDR2 FQGNSA. The V segment lost 1 base and the J segment 4 bases; nucleotides outside the gene matches: 10. CDR3 residues: CASSLGPPKGLAGGYEQYF. The CDR3 coding sequence is TGTGCCAGCAGCTTAGGGCCCCCAAAGGGACTAGCGGGAGGGTACGAGCAGTACTTC.

The chain couples TRBV5-4 to TRBJ1-3; D perhaps matches TRBD1 (6 bases). V was shortened by 4 bases and J by 0 bases, with 11 bases between the two germline ends. This CDR3 contains 15 residues. Germline V CDR1 and CDR2: SGHNT, YYREEE (reference sequence). Written as DNA, the CDR3 is TGTGCCAGCAGCCCGGACAGAGTCTCTGGAAACACCATATATTTT. Residues: CASSPDRVSGNTIYF.

The chain joins TRBV7-2 to TRBJ2-7, with D possibly matching TRBD1 (6 bases). Trimming stripped 1 base from V and 2 bases from J, with 12 bases between. Germline CDR1 and CDR2: SGHTA and FQGNSA. The CDR3 totals 15 residues. CDR3 protein: CASSLDLTGTYEQYF. The CDR3, as DNA: TGTGCCAGCAGCTTAGATCTAACAGGGACCTACGAGCAGTACTTC.

The V gene is TRBV9, the J gene TRBJ2-3; 7 bases agree with TRBD2. Looked up from germline, CDR1 is SGDLS and CDR2 is YYNGEE. This CDR3 contains 15 residues. With V trimmed by 4 bases and J by 3 bases, 8 bases remained unmatched. CDR3 nucleotide sequence: TGTGCCAGCAGCCATAGTGGGGGGGGTACAGATACGCAGTATTTT. Amino acids: CASSHSGGGTDTQYF.

The rearrangement links TRBV11-3 to TRBJ2-1; 11 bases are shared with TRBD2. CDR3 size: 16 residues. Trimming cost V 1 base and J 8 bases; bases outside gene matches: 7. Germline loops: CDR1 SGHNT, CDR2 YENEEA. The CDR3 here is CASSLALAGEGDEQFF. CDR3 coding DNA: TGTGCCAGCAGCTTAGCACTAGCGGGAGAAGGCGATGAGCAGTTCTTC.

J is TRBJ1-3 and V is TRBV6-5, with TRBD1 identical over 11 bases. Germline assignment: CDR1 MNHEY and CDR2 SVGAGI. Trimming removed 7 bases from V and 4 bases from J; junction bases left unmatched: 6. The CDR3 runs to 15 residues. CDR3 in amino acids: CASTRDRGFGNTIYF. CDR3 nucleotides: TGTGCCAGCACCCGGGACAGGGGGTTCGGAAACACCATATATTTT.

The chain employs TRBV7-9 and TRBJ2-3; 7 nucleotides agree with TRBD1. The CDR3 loop spans 16 amino acids. Trimming removed 1 base from V and 6 bases from J; junction bases left unmatched: 10. Per the germline V gene, CDR1 is SEHNR and CDR2 is FQNEAQ (reference sequence). The CDR3: CASSLGETGSSDTQYF. The CDR3 nucleotides are TGTGCCAGCAGCTTAGGGGAGACAGGGTCTTCGGATACGCAGTATTTT.

The gene calls are TRBV6-1 and TRBJ2-7; TRBD2 is a possible D gene (5 bases). Germline values: CDR1 MNHNS, CDR2 SASEGT. Trimming stripped 2 bases from V and 2 bases from J, with 16 bases between. The CDR3 contains 16 residues. The CDR3 loop reads CASSEIRMDSTYEQYF. In DNA form, the CDR3 reads TGTGCCAGCAGTGAAATCAGGATGGACTCCACCTACGAGCAGTACTTC.

CDR3 protein: CASSLTSGTIYEQYF. The DNA for the CDR3 is TGCGCCAGCAGCTTGACCAGCGGGACAATCTACGAGCAGTACTTC. The genes are TRBV5-1 and TRBJ2-7; a weak D match, TRBD2 (7 bases). V gave up 1 base and J gave up 3 bases, with 14 bases separating them. Germline CDR1 and CDR2: SGHRS and YFSETQ. This CDR3 spans 15 amino acids.

This clone was found a few times. V gene TRBV19 combines with J gene TRBJ1-1; 7 bases match TRBD1. The CDR3 covers 16 residues. V was pared by 6 bases and J by 1 base, with 11 bases of the junction left unmatched. Looked up from germline, CDR1 is LNHDA and CDR2 is SQIVND (reference sequence). The CDR3 bases are TGTGCCAGTAGCTTTCCTTCCGGGACAGCGAACACTGAAGCTTTCTTT. This translates into CASSFPSGTANTEAFF.

This chain uses TRBV4-1 with TRBJ2-5, with D perhaps matching TRBD2 (6 bases). There are 15 residues in the CDR3. V shed 1 base and J shed 5 bases, with 14 bases lying between them. Germline lookup yields CDR1 MGHRA and CDR2 YSYEKL. The CDR3 sequence is CASSQVAGRSETQYF. CDR3 sequence (DNA): TGCGCCAGCAGCCAAGTTGCGGGAAGGTCGGAGACCCAGTACTTC.

This chain links TRBV12-5 with TRBJ2-7; 9 bases are shared with TRBD1. Looked up from germline, CDR1 is LGHNT and CDR2 is FRNRAP. With V trimmed by 1 base and J by 5 bases, 18 bases remained unmatched. The CDR3 consists of 19 residues. This CDR3 is CASGLAPGTGRVLGNEQYF. CDR3 in DNA: TGTGCTAGTGGTTTGGCCCCCGGGACAGGGCGCGTTTTGGGGAACGAGCAGTACTTC.

The chain carries TRBV11-1 and TRBJ1-2; TRBD1 matches at 7 bases. With V trimmed by 3 bases and J by 7 bases, 14 bases remained unmatched. The CDR3 length is 16 residues. CDR1 and CDR2 from the germline V gene are SGHAT and FQDESV (reference sequence). The CDR3 region has the DNA TGTGCCAGCAGCTTTGGCCCGGGACAGCCGTCTGCTGGCTACACCTTC. It codes for CASSFGPGQPSAGYTF.

V gene TRBV11-2 combines with J gene TRBJ2-1; TRBD1 agrees at 10 bases. With 4 bases clipped from V and 7 bases from J, the junction kept 10 bases outside the gene matches. Germline CDR1 SGHAT, CDR2 FQNNGV. The CDR3 has 16 amino acids. The CDR3 loop is CASSYKPGQGINEQFF. CDR3 in DNA: TGTGCCAGCAGCTATAAACCGGGACAGGGGATAAATGAGCAGTTCTTC.

This clone was observed once. The chain carries TRBV6-5 and TRBJ2-5; tentative D call: TRBD2 (6 bases). With 0 bases removed from V and 4 bases from J, the gap between germline ends came to 12 bases. CDR1 is MNHEY, CDR2 SVGAGI, per germline. The CDR3 covers 15 residues. This CDR3 is CASSYSPSAGETQYF. CDR3 DNA: TGTGCCAGCAGTTACTCACCTAGCGCAGGAGAGACCCAGTACTTC.

The chain joins TRBV4-3 to TRBJ1-6; 10 bases align to TRBD1. V lost 4 bases, J lost 6 bases, and 12 bases stayed unmatched. The CDR3 is 18 amino acids. The germline V gene encodes CDR1 LGHNA and CDR2 YSLEER. The CDR3 sequence: CASSRTWGDRGGNSPLHF. CDR3 coding DNA: TGCGCCAGCAGCCGGACTTGGGGGGACAGGGGTGGTAATTCACCCCTCCACTTT.

The V gene is TRBV9, the J gene TRBJ2-1; TRBD2 matches 11 bases. The CDR3 runs to 16 residues. The ends lost 3 bases at V and 3 bases at J; junction bases unmatched: 5. CDR1 and CDR2 (germline): SGDLS, YYNGEE. CDR3 sequence (DNA): TGTGCCAGCAGCGAGACCACTAGCGGGAGCTACAATGAGCAGTTCTTC. It yields the protein CASSETTSGSYNEQFF. The full variable domain, in which reference TRBV9 and TRBJ2-1 provide the parts outside the CDR3, is DSGVTQTPKHLITATGQRVTLRCSPRSGDLSVYWYQQSLDQGLQFLIQYYNGEERAKGNILERFSAQQFPDLHSELNLSSLELGDSALYFCASSETTSGSYNEQFFGPGTRLTVL.

The genes are TRBV2 and TRBJ1-3; a weak D match, TRBD1 (6 bases). The V gene's germline CDR1 is SNHLY and CDR2 FYNNEI. The V end lost 2 bases, the J end lost 0 bases, and 8 bases lay between the germline ends. The CDR3 loop spans 15 amino acids. In DNA, the CDR3 is TGTGCCAGCAGTGAATCCAGGGGCTCTGGAAACACCATATATTTT. Its translation is CASSESRGSGNTIYF.

Concerning this clone: At one boundary the junction diverges from the germline segment, which might be a read error. Additional DNA sequences in this sample encode the identical CDR3. This sequence joins TRBV15 and TRBJ2-5; 11 bases match TRBD2. The CDR3 loop spans 19 amino acids. Germline V CDR1 and CDR2: LNHNV, YYDKDF (reference sequence). The CDR3 loop is CATSRDDGLTSGSGETQYF. The DNA for the CDR3 is TGCGCCACCAGCAGAGATGATGGGCTTACTAGCGGGAGTGGTGAGACCCAGTACTTC.

The rearrangement uses TRBV9 and TRBJ2-3; a weak D match, TRBD2 (5 bases). CDR3 length: 14 residues. The V end lost 4 bases, the J end lost 2 bases, and 11 bases lay between the germline ends. Germline-derived CDR1 and CDR2 are SGDLS and YYNGEE. The CDR3 DNA reads TGTGCCAGCAGCTCCCGGACTCACACAGATACGCAGTATTTT. This codes for CASSSRTHTDTQYF. Supplemented by reference TRBV9 and TRBJ2-3, the full variable domain reads DSGVTQTPKHLITATGQRVTLRCSPRSGDLSVYWYQQSLDQGLQFLIQYYNGEERAKGNILERFSAQQFPDLHSELNLSSLELGDSALYFCASSSRTHTDTQYFGPGTRLTVL.